This paragraph covers one T cell receptor (beta chain) sequence. V lost 0 bases and J lost 5, with 15 bases in between. The CDR3 spans 16 residues. Per germline, CDR1 SGHRS and CDR2 YFSETQ. The source of the sample is a study of identifying expanded T cells in peripheral blood. The table came from immunoSEQ multiplex PCR; TCRdb's copy has only in-frame clones and leaves some out. The sample has 80,000 to 90,000 clones; roughly 86% are singletons. The sequence was obtained from a person between 18 and 69 years old in good health. The sequenced sample consisted of blood. The chain carries TRBV5-1 and TRBJ2-1, with D perhaps TRBD1 or TRBD2 (5 bases each). CDR3 coding DNA: TGCGCCAGCAGCTTGGCCCCGAGGGGTGAAAACAATGAGCAGTTCTTC. Encoded protein: CASSLAPRGENNEQFF.